The source of this T cell receptor beta chain is a study of T cells in localized non-small cell lung cancer. Findings and caveats of the study: Adjacent uninvolved lung had the highest clonality, suggesting focused antigen responses. Heterogeneity remains possible because sequencing was limited to only one tumor region.

This CDR3 is 13 amino acids long. Germline-derived CDR1 and CDR2 are ENHRY and SYGVKD. V dropped 2 bases and J dropped 2 bases, with 7 bases sitting between them. In this sample, this clone turned up a few times. The antigen is unknown. Using immunoSEQ multiplex PCR, the repertoire was profiled, and TCRdb retains in-frame clones only, with some absent. The sample consists of about 4,500 clones, more than 30% of them appearing once. The genes are TRBV10-3 and TRBJ2-7; D gene uncertain. The source of this sequence is a male donor older than 55 with stage I lung adenocarcinoma. Sequences were derived from lung tumor tissue, sampled before any cancer treatment. CDR3 region: CAISERAPYEQYF. DNA for the CDR3: TGTGCCATCAGTGAGAGGGCCCCCTACGAGCAGTACTTC.